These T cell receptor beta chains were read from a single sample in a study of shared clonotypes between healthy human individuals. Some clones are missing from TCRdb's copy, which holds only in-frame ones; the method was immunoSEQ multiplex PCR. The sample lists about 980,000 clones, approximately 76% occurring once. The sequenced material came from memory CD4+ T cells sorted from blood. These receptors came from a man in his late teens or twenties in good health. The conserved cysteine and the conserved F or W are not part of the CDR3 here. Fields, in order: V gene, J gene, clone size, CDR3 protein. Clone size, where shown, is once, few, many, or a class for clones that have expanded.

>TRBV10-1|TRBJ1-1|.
ASSESSGRGEAF
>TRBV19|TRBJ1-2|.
ASSIGQGYGYT
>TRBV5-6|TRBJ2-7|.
ASSFRNVGPRWYEQY
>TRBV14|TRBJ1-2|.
ASSQRTNRVLEYGYT
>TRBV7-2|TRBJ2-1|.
ASSLVVAGGRYEQF
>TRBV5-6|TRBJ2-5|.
ASSQQGTQETQY
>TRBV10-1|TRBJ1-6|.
ASKVVSSYNSPLH
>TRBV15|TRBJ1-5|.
ATSMKDQPQH
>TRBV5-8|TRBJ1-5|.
ASSLRRGSNQPQH
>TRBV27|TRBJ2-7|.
ASRVSGTSGVRSSYEQY
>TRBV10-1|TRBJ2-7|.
ASSEGRLGEQY
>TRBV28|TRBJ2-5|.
ASSLTGGGWETQY
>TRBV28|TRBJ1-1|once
ASSLGGTFRGTNTEAF
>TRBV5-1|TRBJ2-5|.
ASSLEGETQY
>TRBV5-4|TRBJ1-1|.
ASSLVPGLMNTEAF
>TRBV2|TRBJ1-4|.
ASVRGGGEKLF
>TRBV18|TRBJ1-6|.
ASSRTGENGTPLH
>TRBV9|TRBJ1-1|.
ASSVGIDRRNTEAF
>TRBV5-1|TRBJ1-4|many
ASSFRATNEKLF
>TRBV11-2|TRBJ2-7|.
ASSLDSPLAANSYEQY
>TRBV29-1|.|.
SVESTHGGEQY
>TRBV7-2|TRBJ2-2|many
ASSLAYFTGELF
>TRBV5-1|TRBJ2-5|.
ASSSGLAGGKETQY
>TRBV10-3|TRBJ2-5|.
ATCLAGEETQY
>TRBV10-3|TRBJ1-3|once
AITRDSGNTIY
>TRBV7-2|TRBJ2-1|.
ASSLEGGPHNEQF
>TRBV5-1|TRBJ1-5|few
ASSLEGQVNQPQH
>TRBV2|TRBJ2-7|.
ASSGDVRMGQY
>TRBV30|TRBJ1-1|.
AWSAQVNTEAF
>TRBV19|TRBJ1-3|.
ASSTGATGNTIY
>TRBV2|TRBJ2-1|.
ASSDENSYNEQF
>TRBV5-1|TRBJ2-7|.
ASSLAASGLGVEQY
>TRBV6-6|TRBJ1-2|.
ASSYSAGGHYGYT
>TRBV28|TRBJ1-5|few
ASSPLSTGVHQPQH
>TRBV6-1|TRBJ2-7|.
ASSVGVGEQY
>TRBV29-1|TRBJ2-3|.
SGLRDGQRAQY
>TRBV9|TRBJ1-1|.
ASSAVTQGNTEAF
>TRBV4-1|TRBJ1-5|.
ASSRFAGQPQH
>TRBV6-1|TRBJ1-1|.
ASSVIVNTEAF
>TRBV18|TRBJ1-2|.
ASSGPEQGHGYGYT
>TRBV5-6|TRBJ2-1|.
ASSLRQGEQF
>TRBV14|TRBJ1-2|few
ASSQDRRRHT
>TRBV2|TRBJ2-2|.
ASSELQGAGELF